The 32 T cell receptor beta chains in this list originate from one sample, sequenced in a study of shared clonotypes between healthy human individuals. The repertoire was sequenced with immunoSEQ multiplex PCR; TCRdb's copy has only in-frame clones and lacks some. The sample has over a million clones; less than 99% are singletons. The source material was naive CD4+ T cells sorted from blood. The subset is: CD45RA+ positively selected. The receptors originated from a man aged 25-40 years in good health.

The chain combines TRBV9 with TRBJ2-3; 8 bases are a match to TRBD1. The trim removed 2 bases at V and 2 bases at J, leaving 7 bases unmatched. Per germline, CDR1 SGDLS and CDR2 YYNGEE. The CDR3 sequence is 16 residues long. The DNA of the CDR3 is TGTGCCAGCAGCGTCAGGGGGCACTTTTCCACAGATACGCAGTATTTT. Its translation is CASSVRGHFSTDTQYF. The full variable domain, its missing parts supplied by reference TRBV9 and TRBJ2-3, is DSGVTQTPKHLITATGQRVTLRCSPRSGDLSVYWYQQSLDQGLQFLIQYYNGEERAKGNILERFSAQQFPDLHSELNLSSLELGDSALYFCASSVRGHFSTDTQYFGPGTRLTVL.

The chain recombines TRBV29-1 with TRBJ2-3; TRBD2 matches at 11 bases. Germline values: CDR1 SQVTM, CDR2 ANQGSEA. CDR3 length: 18 amino acids. V lost 4 bases and J lost 0; bases outside the gene matches: 12. The CDR3: CSVGGRQGLAASTDTQYF. The CDR3, as DNA: TGCAGCGTTGGGGGCCGGCAGGGACTAGCGGCTAGCACAGATACGCAGTATTTT.

The chain recombines TRBV20-1 with TRBJ1-1, with unresolved D. CDR1 and CDR2 from the germline V gene are DFQATT and SNEGSKA (reference sequence). V was trimmed by 4 bases and J by 4 bases, leaving 7 bases between them. The CDR3 has 11 amino acids. CDR3 protein: CSAKRSTEAFF. The CDR3 DNA sequence: TGCAGTGCTAAAAGGTCCACTGAAGCTTTCTTT.

The chain combines TRBV18 with TRBJ2-2, with D unclear. Germline V lookup: CDR1 KGHSH, CDR2 LQKENI. The CDR3 runs 15 residues. V was cut by 2 bases and J by 5 bases, with 12 bases left in between. Here the CDR3 reads CASSPSVQTTGELFF. CDR3 coding DNA: TGTGCCAGCTCACCATCCGTACAGACTACCGGGGAGCTGTTTTTT.

The chain joins TRBV28 to TRBJ2-2; D is unclear. The length of the CDR3 is 14 residues. V lost 7 bases, J lost 8 bases, and 17 bases lay in between. Germline assignment: CDR1 MDHEN and CDR2 SYDVKM. The CDR3 DNA reads as TGTGCCAGCACTCCCAGGACCTCACGTGGGGAGCTGTTTTTT. It encodes CASTPRTSRGELFF.

The chain carries TRBV7-9 and TRBJ1-1; D is perhaps TRBD1 (5 bases). Germline loops: CDR1 SEHNR, CDR2 FQNEAQ (reference sequence). The CDR3 sequence is 16 residues long. Trimming took 1 base from V and 1 from J, leaving 13 bases between them. The CDR3 DNA reads as TGTGCCAGCAGCTTAGGAGTGATTGGACAGAACACTGAAGCTTTCTTT. It specifies CASSLGVIGQNTEAFF.

The chain employs TRBV27 and TRBJ2-7; 10 bases are shared with TRBD1. The V gene end was trimmed by 5 bases and the J gene end by 2 bases; junction bases not matched to a gene: 9. Germline CDR1 is MNHEY and CDR2 is SMNVEV (reference sequence). The CDR3 loop spans 16 amino acids. CDR3 residues: CASSRRGGTGAYEQYF. The CDR3 coding sequence is TGTGCCAGCAGTCGGCGGGGAGGGACAGGGGCCTACGAGCAGTACTTC.

This rearrangement joins TRBV29-1 to TRBJ2-3, with a possible D match to TRBD2 (6 bases). The V gene lost 3 bases and the J gene lost 2 bases, with 12 bases spanning the gap. Germline-derived CDR1 and CDR2 are SQVTM and ANQGSEA. The CDR3 loop spans 14 amino acids. The CDR3 coding sequence is TGCAGCGTTGAGGCCGGGAGAATCACAGATACGCAGTATTTT. This encodes CSVEAGRITDTQYF.

The chain recombines TRBV9 with TRBJ2-7; a possible D gene is TRBD2 (6 bases). Germline V gene data show CDR1 as SGDLS and CDR2 as YYNGEE. The CDR3 has 15 amino acids. The V end was cut by 3 bases, the J end by 1 base, with 14 bases between. The CDR3 loop reads CASSERWGVSYEQYF. The CDR3 DNA is TGTGCCAGCAGCGAAAGGTGGGGGGTATCCTACGAGCAGTACTTC.

About this clone itself: Other DNA sequences in this sample translate to the same CDR3. J is TRBJ2-5 and V is TRBV5-1; D may be TRBD1 (5 bases). The CDR3 has 12 residues. Deletions cut 0 bases from V and 5 bases from J, with 5 bases between. Germline V gene sequence: CDR1 SGHRS, CDR2 YFSETQ. DNA of the CDR3: TGCGCCAGCAGCTTGGACAGGGAGACCCAGTACTTC. Its translation is CASSLDRETQYF. The full variable domain, with the rest looked up from reference TRBV5-1 and TRBJ2-5, is KAGVTQTPRYLIKTRGQQVTLSCSPISGHRSVSWYQQTPGQGLQFLFEYFSETQRNKGNFPGRFSGRQFSNSRSEMNVSTLELGDSALYLCASSLDRETQYFGPGTRLLVL.

The chain has TRBV27 and TRBJ2-2; no clear D gene. The CDR3 totals 16 residues. The V gene's germline CDR1 is MNHEY and CDR2 SMNVEV (reference sequence). V was clipped by 0 bases and J by 2 bases, with 10 bases between them. The CDR3 nucleotides read TGTGCCAGCAGTTTATCGGGCAGCCTAAACACCGGGGAGCTGTTTTTT. Amino acids: CASSLSGSLNTGELFF.

CDR3 sequence reads: CSVANALLDGNYGYTF. In DNA form, the CDR3 reads TGCAGCGTTGCGAACGCGCTGTTGGACGGGAACTATGGCTACACCTTC. The chain recombines TRBV29-1 with TRBJ1-2; D remains unclear. Germline CDR1 and CDR2: SQVTM and ANQGSEA. This CDR3 spans 16 amino acids. The ends were cut back, 4 bases at V and 2 bases at J, with 20 bases in the middle.

CDR3 nucleotides: TGTGCCAGCAGACCAGCGGGAGGCACAGATACGCAGTATTTT. This codes for CASRPAGGTDTQYF. The gene calls are TRBV6-5 and TRBJ2-3; the match to TRBD2 covers 8 bases. The junction had 3 bases not matched to a gene; V was cut back by 6 bases and J by 1 base. CDR1 and CDR2 (germline): MNHEY, SVGAGI. CDR3 length: 14 amino acids.

In DNA, the CDR3 is TGTGCCAGCAGCCCGGGACAGGGAGGGAGGAAGCAGTACTTC. Translation gives CASSPGQGGRKQYF. The chain is built from TRBV7-2 and TRBJ2-7; 9 bases agree with TRBD1. Germline assignment: CDR1 SGHTA and CDR2 FQGNSA. The CDR3 has 14 amino acids. Trimming cost V 5 bases and J 8 bases; bases outside gene matches: 10.

The chain has TRBV6-1 and TRBJ2-1; 11 positions match TRBD2. J was trimmed by 0 bases and V by 2 bases; bases with no gene match: 3. This CDR3 is built from 17 residues. Germline values: CDR1 MNHNS, CDR2 SASEGT. The DNA of the CDR3 is TGTGCCAGCAGTGAAAGACTAGCGGGAAGCTCCTACAATGAGCAGTTCTTC. It is translated as CASSERLAGSSYNEQFF.

The chain uses TRBV7-8 and TRBJ1-1; D gene unclear. In germline, CDR1 is SGHVS, CDR2 FQNEAQ. The CDR3 has 14 amino acids. The V end was cut by 5 bases, the J end by 1 base, with 11 bases between. In DNA, the CDR3 is TGTGCCAGCAGCCCAAGGACGGCGAACACTGAAGCTTTCTTT. This encodes CASSPRTANTEAFF.

The V gene is TRBV9, the J gene TRBJ1-2; no clear D gene. There are 12 residues in the CDR3. CDR1 and CDR2 (germline): SGDLS, YYNGEE. V lost 3 bases to trimming and J lost 5 bases, with 8 bases between them. For the CDR3, the DNA is TGTGCCAGCAGCGCAGCCGAATATGGCTACACCTTC. Protein sequence: CASSAAEYGYTF.

This chain joins TRBV18 and TRBJ2-2, with 7 bases that match TRBD2. Germline loops: CDR1 KGHSH, CDR2 LQKENI. The V and J ends lost 3 bases and 0 bases, in that order; junction bases with no gene match: 7. This CDR3 comprises 17 residues. The CDR3: CASSPQISGTNTGELFF. The DNA of the CDR3 is TGTGCCAGCTCACCCCAAATCAGCGGGACGAACACCGGGGAGCTGTTTTTT.

This chain joins TRBV5-1 and TRBJ2-7; no reliable D call. The CDR3 is made up of 13 amino acids. Trimming pared 4 bases from V and 2 bases from J, leaving 10 bases between. From germline, CDR1 is SGHRS and CDR2 YFSETQ. CDR3 amino acids: CASSPAPTYEQYF. CDR3 sequence (DNA): TGCGCCAGCAGCCCAGCGCCGACCTACGAGCAGTACTTC. Using reference TRBV5-1 and TRBJ2-7 for the parts outside the CDR3, the full variable domain is KAGVTQTPRYLIKTRGQQVTLSCSPISGHRSVSWYQQTPGQGLQFLFEYFSETQRNKGNFPGRFSGRQFSNSRSEMNVSTLELGDSALYLCASSPAPTYEQYFGPGTRLTVT.

The rearrangement links TRBV27 to TRBJ2-1; TRBD2 agrees at 8 bases. This CDR3 is built from 16 residues. V was pared by 4 bases and J by 4 bases, with 9 bases of the junction left unmatched. Germline values: CDR1 MNHEY, CDR2 SMNVEV (reference sequence). The DNA of the CDR3 is TGTGCCAGCAGTTCACCTCAGCGGGAGAGATACAATGAGCAGTTCTTC. Its protein is CASSSPQRERYNEQFF.

This chain joins TRBV7-3 and TRBJ2-1, with 8 bases fitting TRBD2. CDR1 is SGHTA and CDR2 is FQGTGA in the germline V gene. The CDR3 has 16 amino acids. V gave up 5 bases and J gave up 4 bases; unmatched junction bases: 10. The CDR3 DNA is TGTGCCAGCAGCGCAAACAGCCAGCGGGGGTACAATGAGCAGTTCTTC. It yields the protein CASSANSQRGYNEQFF.

V is TRBV28 and J is TRBJ1-1; D not certain. V lost 6 bases and J 1 base, leaving 12 bases between the germline ends. This CDR3 is 14 amino acids long. In germline, CDR1 is MDHEN, CDR2 SYDVKM. CDR3 loop: CASSPGRWNTEAFF. CDR3 sequence (DNA): TGTGCCAGCAGCCCAGGACGTTGGAACACTGAAGCTTTCTTT. Full variable domain (rest looked up from reference TRBV28 and TRBJ1-1): DVKVTQSSRYLVKRTGEKVFLECVQDMDHENMFWYRQDPGLGLRLIYFSYDVKMKEKGDIPEGYSVSREKKERFSLILESASTNQTSMYLCASSPGRWNTEAFFGQGTRLTVV.

The chain has TRBV29-1 and TRBJ2-7, with 7 bases fitting TRBD2. Per the germline V gene, CDR1 is SQVTM and CDR2 is ANQGSEA. The CDR3 runs to 13 residues. Trimming at V came to 5 bases and at J to 1 base, leaving 5 bases not matched to a gene. The CDR3 loop reads CSVSTSASYEQYF. In DNA, the CDR3 is TGCAGCGTTTCCACTAGCGCGTCCTACGAGCAGTACTTC.

The rearrangement links TRBV5-6 to TRBJ1-4; 9 bases agree with TRBD1. CDR1 is SGHDT, CDR2 YYEEEE, per germline. J was trimmed by 6 bases and V by 0 bases; bases with no gene match: 6. The CDR3 covers 16 residues. This chain's CDR3 is CASSLGPRQGDEKLFF. CDR3 nucleotides: TGTGCCAGCAGCTTGGGACCTCGACAGGGGGATGAAAAACTGTTTTTT.

This sequence joins TRBV5-1 and TRBJ2-7; 9 bases are a match to TRBD1. Germline V gives CDR1 SGHRS, CDR2 YFSETQ. This CDR3 region has 15 residues. V was pared by 0 bases and J by 6 bases, with 7 bases of the junction left unmatched. The CDR3 nucleotides read TGCGCCAGCAGCTTGGGGGACAGGGAGGGACTCGAGCAGTACTTC. Protein sequence: CASSLGDREGLEQYF.

The V gene is TRBV18, the J gene TRBJ2-2; D ambiguous. Between the trimmed V and J ends, which lost 1 base and 6 bases, there was a span of 18 bases. The germline V gene has CDR1 KGHSH and CDR2 LQKENI. This CDR3 is 17 amino acids long. CDR3 in DNA: TGTGCCAGCTCACCACTCTCACAAAGACAAATCCCCGGGGAGCTGTTTTTT. This gives the protein CASSPLSQRQIPGELFF.

The CDR3 here is CASSYIPGANTGELFF. The CDR3 bases are TGTGCCAGTAGCTACATTCCGGGGGCGAACACCGGGGAGCTGTTTTTT. J is TRBJ2-2 and V is TRBV19; tentatively, D is TRBD2 (6 bases). Germline V gene lookup returns CDR1 LNHDA and CDR2 SQIVND (reference sequence). The CDR3 contains 16 residues. Trimming pared 6 bases from V and 0 bases from J, leaving 14 bases between.

V and J are TRBV30 and TRBJ1-5; TRBD1 agrees at 7 bases. V shed 4 bases, J shed 6 bases, and the junction held 12 bases outside the gene matches. The germline V gene has CDR1 GTSNPN and CDR2 SVGIG (reference sequence). This CDR3 comprises 15 residues. The DNA of the CDR3 is TGTGCCTGGACGGAGGGGCAGGGGGAAGGTCAGCCCCAGCATTTT. Its translation: CAWTEGQGEGQPQHF.

The V gene is TRBV6-1, the J gene TRBJ2-7; maybe TRBD1 (6 bases). Trimming pared 6 bases from V and 5 bases from J, leaving 11 bases between. CDR1 MNHNS and CDR2 SASEGT come from the germline V gene. This CDR3 comprises 12 residues. CDR3 DNA: TGTGCCAGCAGGCAGGGGACCGACGAGCAGTACTTC. Translation: CASRQGTDEQYF.

This clone was seen a single time. Other DNA sequences of this sample code for an identical CDR3. CDR3 loop: CASGLDTGELFF. In DNA, the CDR3 is TGTGCTAGTGGTTTGGACACCGGGGAGCTGTTTTTT. This chain uses TRBV12-5 with TRBJ2-2; no definite D call. The V and J ends lost 1 base and 3 bases respectively, with 0 bases between them. The CDR3 totals 12 residues. Germline V gene data show CDR1 as LGHNT and CDR2 as FRNRAP.

This chain links TRBV27 with TRBJ2-2; D not certain. This CDR3 is 12 amino acids long. V lost 3 bases to trimming and J lost 5 bases, with 4 bases between them. The germline V gene encodes CDR1 MNHEY and CDR2 SMNVEV (reference sequence). CDR3 sequence (DNA): TGTGCCAGCAGTTTTAAGACCGGGGAGCTGTTTTTT. Translation: CASSFKTGELFF.

The gene calls are TRBV7-9 and TRBJ1-4; weak D call: TRBD1 (6 bases). The CDR3 is 12 amino acids. V was pared by 5 bases and J by 7 bases, with 8 bases between. In germline, CDR1 is SEHNR, CDR2 FQNEAQ (reference sequence). The CDR3 here is CASSPDSEKLFF. CDR3 coding DNA: TGTGCCAGCAGCCCGGACAGTGAAAAACTGTTTTTT.